A single sample is the source of the 13 T cell receptor beta chains below, sequenced in a study of Ad26.COV2.S vaccination and SARS-CoV-2 variants. Method: immunoSEQ multiplex PCR; TCRdb's copy keeps in-frame clones and lacks some. The sample holds about 94,000 clones, roughly 84% seen once. This material consisted of peripheral blood, taken after recovery from COVID-19. These receptors all stem from a human donor who had recovered from COVID-19.

The chain is built from TRBV2 and TRBJ2-1; D gene uncertain. The CDR3 consists of 14 residues. V dropped 3 bases and J dropped 4 bases, with 10 bases sitting between them. In germline, CDR1 is SNHLY, CDR2 FYNNEI. CDR3 nucleotides: TGTGCCAGCAGTGATGGTTGGCAGTACAATGAGCAGTTCTTC. It encodes CASSDGWQYNEQFF.

The chain recombines TRBV6-2 or TRBV6-3 with TRBJ2-1; unclear D gene. Trimming cost V 1 base and J 4 bases, with 5 bases left between them. The CDR3 runs 13 residues. Germline V CDR1 and CDR2: MNHEY, SVGEGT. CDR3 loop: CASSYLVYNEQFF. CDR3 bases: TGTGCCAGCAGTTACTTGGTGTACAATGAGCAGTTCTTC.

The V call is TRBV27, the J call TRBJ2-7; TRBD2 aligns across 8 bases. The V segment lost 9 bases and the J segment 5 bases; nucleotides outside the gene matches: 9. The CDR3 is made up of 13 amino acids. The germline V gene has CDR1 MNHEY and CDR2 SMNVEV (reference sequence). The CDR3 reads CASSGTSLDEQYF. The CDR3 coding sequence is TGTGCCAGTTCGGGGACTAGTCTCGACGAGCAGTACTTC.

This chain uses TRBV5-4 with TRBJ2-4, with 7 bases that match TRBD1. Germline CDR1 and CDR2: SGHNT and YYREEE (reference sequence). The trim removed 4 bases at V and 6 bases at J, leaving 10 bases unmatched. The CDR3 has 15 amino acids. CDR3 region: CASSPYRQGRNIQYF. The CDR3 DNA follows: TGTGCCAGCAGCCCTTACCGACAGGGAAGAAACATTCAGTACTTC.

The V and J genes are TRBV15 and TRBJ2-1, with D possibly matching TRBD2 (5 bases). This CDR3 is 17 amino acids long. Germline CDR1 and CDR2: LNHNV and YYDKDF (reference sequence). V lost 1 base and J 5 bases, leaving 18 bases between the germline ends. CDR3 DNA sequence: TGTGCCACCAGCAGAGGGGTAGGAGGCTCAATAGACAATGAGCAGTTCTTC. Its translation: CATSRGVGGSIDNEQFF.

This clone has more than one count but fewer than ten. The V gene is TRBV6-2 or TRBV6-3, the J gene TRBJ2-7; 8 bases are a match to TRBD2. This CDR3 comprises 14 residues. CDR1 and CDR2 (germline): MNHEY, SVGEGT. J lost 9 bases, V lost 6 bases, and 13 bases had no gene match. CDR3 coding DNA: TGTGCCAGCAGCCGCTCGGGGGGGCTGGGTCGGCAGTACTTC. Translated, it gives CASSRSGGLGRQYF.

The V call is TRBV19, the J call TRBJ2-3; 8 nucleotides match TRBD1. Germline V gene lookup returns CDR1 LNHDA and CDR2 SQIVND (reference sequence). This CDR3 has 14 residues. The V gene end was trimmed by 4 bases and the J gene end by 4 bases; junction bases not matched to a gene: 4. Written as DNA, the CDR3 is TGTGCCAGTAGTAGGACAGGGAACGCAGATACGCAGTATTTT. This translates into CASSRTGNADTQYF.

The J gene is TRBJ1-6, the V gene TRBV5-4; D unresolved. V lost 4 bases and J 7 bases, leaving 12 bases between the germline ends. The CDR3 sequence is 14 residues long. Germline V CDR1 and CDR2: SGHNT, YYREEE (reference sequence). CDR3 bases: TGTGCCAGCAGCCGACCCGGAACGAATTCACCCCTCCACTTT. Translated: CASSRPGTNSPLHF. The entire variable domain, with the rest obtained from reference TRBV5-4 and TRBJ1-6, is as follows: ETGVTQSPTHLIKTRGQQVTLRCSSQSGHNTVSWYQQALGQGPQFIFQYYREEENGRGNFPPRFSGLQFPNYSSELNVNALELDDSALYLCASSRPGTNSPLHFGNGTRLTVT.

A note on this clone: Other DNA sequences in this sample translate to the same CDR3. V is TRBV19 and J is TRBJ1-3; D is unclear. V lost 10 bases to trimming and J lost 8 bases, with 21 bases between them. Looked up from germline, CDR1 is LNHDA and CDR2 is SQIVND (reference sequence). The CDR3 has 14 residues. The CDR3 loop is CATRGATSGYTIYF. As DNA, the CDR3 is TGTGCCACCCGAGGCGCGACCAGCGGGTACACCATATATTTT. Based on the CDR3 plus reference TRBV19 and TRBJ1-3, the full variable domain is DGGITQSPKYLFRKEGQNVTLSCEQNLNHDAMYWYRQDPGQGLRLIYYSQIVNDFQKGDIAEGYSVSREKKESFPLTVTSAQKNPTAFYLCATRGATSGYTIYFGEGSWLTVV.

This chain joins TRBV7-3 and TRBJ2-2; TRBD2 agrees at 9 bases. The germline gives CDR1 SGHTA, CDR2 FQGTGA. This CDR3 has 15 amino acids. Trimming cost V 5 bases and J 5 bases; bases outside gene matches: 6. The CDR3 nucleotides read TGTGCCAGCAGCCCTCAGACTAGCGGTACCGGGGAGCTGTTTTTT. Residues: CASSPQTSGTGELFF.

The CDR3 nucleotides read TGTGCCAGCAGACAGACTAGCGGGAGTTTTGATGAGCAGTTCTTC. Residues: CASRQTSGSFDEQFF. The chain carries TRBV2 and TRBJ2-1; 12 nucleotides agree with TRBD2. Per the germline V gene, CDR1 is SNHLY and CDR2 is FYNNEI. Trimming removed 6 bases from V and 8 bases from J; junction bases left unmatched: 8. The CDR3 runs to 15 residues. The variable domain in full, completed from reference TRBV2 and TRBJ2-1, reads EPEVTQTPSHQVTQMGQEVILRCVPISNHLYFYWYRQILGQKVEFLVSFYNNEISEKSEIFDDQFSVERPDGSNFTLKIRSTKLEDSAMYFCASRQTSGSFDEQFFGPGTRLTVL.

The chain is built from TRBV5-1 and TRBJ2-1, with D uncertain. CDR1 and CDR2 (germline): SGHRS, YFSETQ. Trimming removed 2 bases from V and 2 bases from J, with 5 bases in between. The CDR3 consists of 13 residues. The CDR3 spells CASSFGTYNEQFF. Here the CDR3 DNA reads TGCGCCAGCAGCTTTGGCACCTACAATGAGCAGTTCTTC.

V usage is TRBV11-2 and J usage is TRBJ2-1, with 9 bases lining up with TRBD1. The junction had 13 bases not matched to a gene; V was cut back by 5 bases and J by 5 bases. The CDR3 runs 17 residues. Germline V CDR1 and CDR2: SGHAT, FQNNGV. The CDR3 DNA reads TGTGCCAGCAGCCACGGGCCGGGACAGGGAATTAACAATGAGCAGTTCTTC. This codes for CASSHGPGQGINNEQFF. Full variable domain (outside the CDR3, taken from reference TRBV11-2 and TRBJ2-1): EAGVAQSPRYKIIEKRQSVAFWCNPISGHATLYWYQQILGQGPKLLIQFQNNGVVDDSQLPKDRFSAERLKGVDSTLKIQPAKLEDSAVYLCASSHGPGQGINNEQFFGPGTRLTVL.